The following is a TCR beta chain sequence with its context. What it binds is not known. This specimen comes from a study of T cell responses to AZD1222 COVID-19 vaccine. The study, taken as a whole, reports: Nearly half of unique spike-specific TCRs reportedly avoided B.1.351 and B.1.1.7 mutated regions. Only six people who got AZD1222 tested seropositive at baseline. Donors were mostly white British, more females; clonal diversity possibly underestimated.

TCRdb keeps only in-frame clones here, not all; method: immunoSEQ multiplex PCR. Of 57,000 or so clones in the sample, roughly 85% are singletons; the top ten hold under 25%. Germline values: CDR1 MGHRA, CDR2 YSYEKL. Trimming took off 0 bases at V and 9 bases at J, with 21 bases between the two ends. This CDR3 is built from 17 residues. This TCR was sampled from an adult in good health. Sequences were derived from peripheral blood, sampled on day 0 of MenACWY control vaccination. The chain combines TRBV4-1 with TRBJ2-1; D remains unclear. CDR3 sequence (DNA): TGCGCCAGCAGCCAAGAACCGGTCTCGAGTGGTGTTGGTGAGCAGTTCTTC. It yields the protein CASSQEPVSSGVGEQFF.